This T cell receptor (beta chain) was profiled in a study of identical twins. All donors were healthy Caucasians. Overall study findings and caveats: Fewer insertions were carried by abundant cord blood beta clonotypes, but none was seen in memory repertoires.

TCRdb itself ran the 5' RACE reads through MiXCR, one entry per CDR3 protein. This sample carries under 900,000 distinct CDR3 sequences, 15% to 20% of them seen once, and the ten largest clones take roughly 14%. This clonotype was counted between two and nine times. Its antigen is undetermined. V was clipped by 2 bases and J by 4 bases, with 15 bases between them. This CDR3 is 16 amino acids long. The germline V gene encodes CDR1 SGHDT and CDR2 YYEEEE. These sequences were also reported in another study, on T cells expressing NK-cell markers. From that report: No clear determination of HCMV specificity was made for expanded NKG2C+ T cell clones.

The V gene is TRBV5-6, the J gene TRBJ2-2; D might be TRBD2 (5 bases). Sequencing was done on a sample of PBMCs. This clonotype was sampled from a woman aged 18-29 years in good health. Here the CDR3 DNA reads TGTGCCAGCAGCTTCATCGAAGGACGGGGCACCGGGGAGCTGTTTTTT. This gives the protein CASSFIEGRGTGELFF. The full variable domain, with the rest looked up from reference TRBV5-6 and TRBJ2-2, is DAGVTQSPTHLIKTRGQQVTLRCSPKSGHDTVSWYQQALGQGPQFIFQYYEEEERQRGNFPDRFSGHQFPNYSSELNVNALLLGDSALYLCASSFIEGRGTGELFFGEGSRLTVL.